This TCR beta chain came from a study of sequential checkpoint blockade in melanoma. Study-level background: Maintenance nivolumab came after either treatment sequence.

Treatment reported: randomized to nivolumab then ipilimumab (arm A) or the reverse (arm B). This CDR3 contains 15 residues. From germline, CDR1 is LGHNA and CDR2 YNFKEQ. Trimming took 0 bases from V and 3 from J, leaving 11 bases between them. Measured with immunoSEQ multiplex PCR; TCRdb has only the in-frame clones, and not every one. The table has about 13,000 clones, roughly three quarters seen once. The chain employs TRBV4-2 and TRBJ2-5; perhaps TRBD2 as D (6 bases). The sequenced sample was CD8+ T cells sorted from blood (inferred from file names), obtained from a patient given nivolumab and ipilimumab in sequence. The origin of this receptor is a human patient with melanoma. Some clones in this sample may be carry-over from other donors' samples. The CDR3 DNA reads as TGTGCCAGCAGCCAAGATGAGGAGGGGAAAGAGACCCAGTACTTC. It yields the protein CASSQDEEGKETQYF.